This T cell receptor (beta chain) is from a study of blood T cell repertoires in COVID-19. This clone was counted a few times. The data were produced by immunoSEQ multiplex PCR, yet TCRdb's version contains in-frame clones alone and is incomplete. The sample lists around 250,000 clones; less than 90% were seen once. Trimming left V 1 base short and J 3 bases short, with 10 bases between. The CDR3 has 14 residues. Germline V lookup: CDR1 SEHNR, CDR2 FQNEAQ (reference sequence). This chain connects TRBV7-9 to TRBJ2-7, with D tentatively TRBD1 (5 bases). This clonotype originated in a man between 60 and 75 years old who had recovered from COVID-19. Input material: peripheral blood. CDR3 protein: CASSLVQGNYEQYF. For the CDR3, the DNA is TGTGCCAGCAGCTTAGTTCAGGGAAACTACGAGCAGTACTTC. The whole variable domain, remainder taken from reference TRBV7-9 and TRBJ2-7, is DTGVSQNPRHKITKRGQNVTFRCDPISEHNRLYWYRQTLGQGPEFLTYFQNEAQLEKSRLLSDRFSAERPKGSFSTLEIQRTEQGDSAMYLCASSLVQGNYEQYFGPGTRLTVT.